This TCR beta chain is drawn from a study of CD8 T cells in ankylosing spondylitis. The germline V gene encodes CDR1 SEHNR and CDR2 FQNEAQ (reference sequence). Trimming took 3 bases from V and 4 from J, leaving 15 bases between them. This CDR3 has 15 residues. The sample holds many counts of this clonotype. With molecular barcodes, quantitative 5'-RACE was used to make the TCR beta libraries. TCRdb recomputed calls from the 5' RACE reads with MiXCR, one row per CDR3 protein. The data hold a few hundred thousand distinct CDR3 sequences, with approximately 10% observed a single time. The rearrangement uses TRBV7-9 and TRBJ1-1; D is ambiguous. Specimen: blood, either unsorted or a sorted T cell fraction (not recorded which). This clonotype originated in a female donor with ankylosing spondylitis or in good health (not recorded which). CDR3 region: CASSFLGGSVTEAFF. The CDR3 coding sequence is TGTGCCAGCAGCTTTCTTGGTGGTTCGGTCACTGAAGCTTTCTTT.